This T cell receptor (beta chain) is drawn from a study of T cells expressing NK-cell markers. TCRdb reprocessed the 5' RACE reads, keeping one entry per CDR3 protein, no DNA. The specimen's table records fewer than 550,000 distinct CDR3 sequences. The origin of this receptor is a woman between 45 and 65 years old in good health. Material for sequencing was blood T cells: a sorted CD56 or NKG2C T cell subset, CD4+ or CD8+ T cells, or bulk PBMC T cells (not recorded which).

The CDR3: CASSDRNYEQYF. V is TRBV5-1 and J is TRBJ2-7. Germline assignment: CDR1 SGHRS and CDR2 YFSETQ. The CDR3 totals 12 residues.